This T cell receptor beta chain is from a study of shared clonotypes between healthy human individuals. Germline CDR1 and CDR2: MNHEY and SMNVEV (reference sequence). With 5 bases clipped from V and 6 bases from J, the junction kept 6 bases outside the gene matches. The CDR3 extends over 15 amino acids. General study results and limits: Sorted-subset sequencing was shown by rarefaction to be incomplete despite large depth.

The method was immunoSEQ multiplex PCR; TCRdb's version includes in-frame clones alone and lacks a portion of them. The sample records around 1.9 million clones, around 93% being singletons. As defined, naive CD8 cells were CD45RO-negative and positively selected for CCR7, with terminally differentiated effector memory CD45RA+ cells excluded. In this sample, this clone turned up once. Its antigen is not identified. The receptor was derived from a man between 18 and 29 years old in good health. Some clones in this sample may be carry-over from other donors' samples. The chain carries TRBV27 and TRBJ2-1, with 11 positions matching TRBD2. What was sequenced was naive CD8+ T cells from PBMCs. As DNA, the CDR3 is TGTGCCAGCAGTAATAGCGGGAGGGGGGGCAATGAGCAGTTCTTC. Its protein is CASSNSGRGGNEQFF.